Below, one T cell receptor beta chain is given with its context. Its antigen remains unidentified. This sample was taken from a study of response to subunit inactivated influenza vaccine. Overall study results and limits: It was the authors' suggestion that each seasonal influenza vaccination recruits few new T cells.

TCRdb re-derived calls from the RT-PCR reads in MiXCR, one entry per CDR3 protein. The sample consists of more than 700,000 distinct CDR3 sequences, 20% to 25% of them appearing once. Germline V gives CDR1 WSHSY, CDR2 SAAADI. Trimming at V came to 2 bases and at J to 1 base, leaving 11 bases not matched to a gene. The CDR3 extends over 18 amino acids. V usage is TRBV10-2 and J usage is TRBJ2-3; 8 bases match TRBD1. The sample in question was PBMCs from blood, obtained roughly 5 days after vaccination. The TCR comes from a man aged 50-59 years who received an inactivated influenza vaccine. CDR3 in DNA: TGCGCCAGCAGTGAGGGGAGTCCCGCGACAGGGGGCACAGATACGCAGTATTTT. It codes for CASSEGSPATGGTDTQYF.